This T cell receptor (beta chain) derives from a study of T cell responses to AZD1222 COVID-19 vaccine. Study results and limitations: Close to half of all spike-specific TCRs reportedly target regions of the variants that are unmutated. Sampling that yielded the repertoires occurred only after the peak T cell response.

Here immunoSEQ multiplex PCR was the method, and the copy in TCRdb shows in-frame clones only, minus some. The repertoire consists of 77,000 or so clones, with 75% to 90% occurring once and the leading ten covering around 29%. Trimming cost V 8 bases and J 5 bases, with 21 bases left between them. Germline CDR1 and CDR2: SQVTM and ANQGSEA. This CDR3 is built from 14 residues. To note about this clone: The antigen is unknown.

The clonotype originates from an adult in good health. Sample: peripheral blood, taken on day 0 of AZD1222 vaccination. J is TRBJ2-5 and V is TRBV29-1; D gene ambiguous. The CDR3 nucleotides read TGCAGCCTAGGCGCTGTAGGGTCGGTCGAGACCCAGTACTTC. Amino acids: CSLGAVGSVETQYF.